This T cell receptor beta chain was identified in a study of patients and donors after allogeneic stem cell transplantation. Looked up from germline, CDR1 is MGHRA and CDR2 is YSYEKL. The V end lost 1 base, the J end lost 3 bases, and 9 bases lay between the germline ends. The CDR3 loop spans 15 amino acids. MiXCR was run by TCRdb on the RT-PCR reads, yielding one entry per CDR3 protein. This sample has over 400,000 distinct CDR3 sequences, with 16% found just once. The receptor's source is a human donor who was either an allogeneic HSCT recipient or a stem cell or donor lymphocyte infusion donor (not recorded which). It is not recorded whose cells these are; they may come from a transplant donor. The chain recombines TRBV4-1 with TRBJ1-4; D gene ambiguous. The sample was blood, either unsorted or a sorted T cell fraction (not recorded which). For the CDR3, the DNA is TGCGCCAGCAGCCAAGTGCGGGCTGCTAATGAAAAACTGTTTTTT. Protein product: CASSQVRAANEKLFF.